This T cell receptor beta chain was observed in a study of T-cell memory formation after mild COVID-19. Whole-study context: Clusters were largely donor specific.

CDR1 is SGHKS, CDR2 YYEKEE, per germline (reference sequence). Trimming cost V 0 bases and J 6 bases, with 15 bases left between them. The CDR3 is 16 amino acids. Findings of the study overall: Among clones peaking at day 37 in the second wave, SARS-CoV-2 specificity remained unconfirmed. Some responding clones appeared in pre-infection memory, suggesting cross-reactive memory joined. Day 15 to 85 contractors were CD4/CD8 balanced; later expanders leaned CD4+.

In TCRdb, the 5' RACE reads were re-called with MiXCR into one record per CDR3 protein. In the table there are 470,000 or so distinct CDR3 sequences, 15% to 20% of which are singletons. Remarks on this clonotype: Its antigen is unknown.

The source of this sequence is an adult woman who had mild COVID-19 (a few samples of this study predate the infection). Cell type and time point are not known. The chain recombines TRBV5-5 with TRBJ2-2, with D perhaps TRBD2 (7 bases). The sample consisted of PBMCs or a T cell subset sorted from them (not recorded which). CDR3 DNA sequence: TGTGCCAGCAGCTTGGAAGGGGGGAGGGCAGCCGGGGAGCTGTTTTTT. This sequence encodes CASSLEGGRAAGELFF. Complete variable domain (other parts from reference TRBV5-5 and TRBJ2-2): DAGVTQSPTHLIKTRGQQVTLRCSPISGHKSVSWYQQVLGQGPQFIFQYYEKEERGRGNFPDRFSARQFPNYSSELNVNALLLGDSALYLCASSLEGGRAAGELFFGEGSRLTVL.